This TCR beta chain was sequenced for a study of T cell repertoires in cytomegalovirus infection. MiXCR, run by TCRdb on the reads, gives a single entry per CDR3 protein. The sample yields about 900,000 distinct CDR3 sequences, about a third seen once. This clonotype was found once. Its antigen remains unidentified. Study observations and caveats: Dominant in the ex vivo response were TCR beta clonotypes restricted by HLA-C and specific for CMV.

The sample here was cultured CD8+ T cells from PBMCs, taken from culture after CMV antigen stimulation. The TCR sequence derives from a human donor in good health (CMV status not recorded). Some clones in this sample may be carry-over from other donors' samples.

The CDR3 is CASSLEGQGKGYTF. The CDR3 coding sequence is TGCGCCAGCAGCTTGGAGGGGCAGGGGAAAGGCTACACCTTC. The rearrangement links TRBV5-1 to TRBJ1-2; D may be TRBD1 (6 bases). Between the trimmed V and J ends, which lost 0 bases and 8 bases, there was a span of 14 bases. The CDR3 spans 14 residues. CDR1 SGHRS and CDR2 YFSETQ come from the germline V gene.